These 29 T cell receptor beta chains came from one sample sequenced in a study of CD8+CD57+ T cells in acquired aplastic anemia. Template material for TCR beta VDJ and CDR3 profiling consisted of genomic DNA. TCRdb re-derived calls from the reads in MiXCR, one entry per CDR3 protein. The sample has 190,000 or so distinct CDR3 sequences; about half are singletons. Before being chosen for sequencing, patients had shown CD8+CD57+ cell expansion by flow cytometry. The specimen was sorted CD4+, CD8+, or CD8+CD57+ T cells (not recorded which) from PBMCs. Receptors originate from a human donor with aplastic anemia.

In its sample, this clonotype was seen many times. The chain has TRBV19 and TRBJ2-1, with D hard to call. Trimming left V 3 bases short and J 8 bases short, with 11 bases between. Per the germline V gene, CDR1 is LNHDA and CDR2 is SQIVND (reference sequence). The CDR3 is 13 residues long. CDR3 loop: CASSIRTTDEQFF. CDR3 DNA: TGTGCCAGTAGTATTCGGACCACGGATGAGCAGTTCTTC.

At least ten counts were recorded for this clonotype. The J gene is TRBJ2-3, the V gene TRBV10-3; D is unresolved. The germline V gene encodes CDR1 ENHRY and CDR2 SYGVKD. Trimming took 5 bases from V and 4 from J, leaving 10 bases between them. This CDR3 comprises 13 residues. DNA for the CDR3: TGTGCCATCAGTCCCACCCCGGCAGATACGCAGTATTTT. Protein: CAISPTPADTQYF.

This sequence joins TRBV19 and TRBJ1-3, with D perhaps matching TRBD1 (5 bases). There are 14 residues in the CDR3. The germline V gene encodes CDR1 LNHDA and CDR2 SQIVND (reference sequence). V was clipped by 9 bases and J by 3 bases, with 15 bases between them. DNA for the CDR3: TGTGCCAGCAGCCGTAGGGGTCGTGGAAACACCATATATTTT. This encodes CASSRRGRGNTIYF.

For this clonotype: This may be a read error: a much more frequent sequence differs by one nucleotide. The rearrangement joins TRBV10-3 to TRBJ1-2, with a tentative D call TRBD1 (5 bases). CDR3 length: 14 residues. Germline CDR1 reads ENHRY; CDR2 reads SYGVKD. The CDR3 region is CASSKAGGIRGYTF. The DNA for the CDR3 is TGTGCCAGCAGTAAAGCGGGGGGAATCCGCGGCTACACCTTC.

The V gene is TRBV7-9, the J gene TRBJ1-2; the D gene is possibly TRBD1 (6 bases). The CDR3 length is 13 residues. CDR1 is SEHNR, CDR2 FQNEAQ, per germline (reference sequence). V gave up 5 bases and J gave up 4 bases, with 11 bases separating them. CDR3 DNA sequence: TGTGCCAGCAGCCCGACAGGCTCCTATGGCTACACCTTC. It codes for CASSPTGSYGYTF.

This clonotype was seen a few times. Written as DNA, the CDR3 is TGTGCCAGTAAGGGGACCAACTCCTACGAGCAGTACTTC. Its protein is CASKGTNSYEQYF. The chain has TRBV7-9 and TRBJ2-7, with D possibly called TRBD1 or TRBD2 (5 bases each). This CDR3 spans 13 amino acids. Trimming stripped 9 bases from V and 0 bases from J, with 12 bases between. From germline, CDR1 is SEHNR and CDR2 FQNEAQ (reference sequence).

The chain recombines TRBV12-3 or TRBV12-4 with TRBJ2-2; maybe TRBD1 (6 bases). The CDR3 is 13 residues long. V gave up 8 bases and J gave up 7 bases, with 14 bases separating them. CDR3: CASPAGVVGELFF. The CDR3 nucleotides are TGTGCCAGCCCCGCAGGGGTGGTCGGGGAGCTGTTTTTT.

This clonotype has at least ten counts. This chain joins TRBV25-1 and TRBJ1-5; D unresolved. The CDR3 loop spans 13 amino acids. CDR1 and CDR2 from the germline V gene are MGHDK and SYGVNS. V shed 2 bases and J shed 3 bases, with 5 bases lying between them. CDR3 amino acids: CASSEGDNQPQHF. The CDR3 nucleotides read TGTGCCAGCAGTGAAGGGGACAATCAGCCCCAGCATTTT.

Only a few counts were recorded for this clonotype. The chain recombines TRBV24-1 with TRBJ1-2; no clear D. The germline V gene encodes CDR1 KGHDR and CDR2 SFDVKD. V lost 3 bases and J lost 6, with 10 bases in between. CDR3 length equals 13 residues. CDR3 sequence (DNA): TGTGCCACCAGTGATGGGCGGCGGGATGGCTACACCTTC. This translates into CATSDGRRDGYTF.

This chain connects TRBV5-5 to TRBJ1-6; D gene uncertain. Per germline, CDR1 SGHKS and CDR2 YYEKEE (reference sequence). This CDR3 region has 16 residues. V lost 0 bases to trimming and J lost 0 bases, with 7 bases between them. The CDR3 spells CASSLGDSSYNSPLHF. CDR3 DNA sequence: TGTGCCAGCAGCTTGGGCGATAGCTCCTATAATTCACCCCTCCACTTT.

Only a few counts were recorded for this clonotype. This chain uses TRBV7-2 with TRBJ1-6; D is uncertain. V shed 2 bases and J shed 9 bases, with 11 bases lying between them. The CDR3 sequence is 14 residues long. Germline V gene data show CDR1 as SGHTA and CDR2 as FQGNSA. Here the CDR3 DNA reads TGTGCCAGCAGCTTAATGTACGTCGGTTCACCCCTCCACTTT. Translated, it gives CASSLMYVGSPLHF.

The chain has TRBV7-9 and TRBJ2-6; D is undetermined. This CDR3 spans 15 amino acids. Germline V gives CDR1 SEHNR, CDR2 FQNEAQ (reference sequence). V dropped 5 bases and J dropped 4 bases, with 12 bases sitting between them. Here the CDR3 reads CASSPQSAGANVLTF. DNA for the CDR3: TGTGCCAGCAGCCCCCAGAGTGCCGGGGCCAACGTCCTGACTTTC.

The chain recombines TRBV6-1 with TRBJ1-1; no firm D call. In germline, CDR1 is MNHNS, CDR2 SASEGT. This CDR3 spans 15 amino acids. The ends were cut back, 3 bases at V and 4 bases at J, with 15 bases in the middle. The CDR3 DNA follows: TGTGCCAGCAGTGAGCCCGCCGCCCGCAGCACTGAAGCTTTCTTT. This encodes CASSEPAARSTEAFF.

A note on this clonotype: This CDR3 fails to terminate in the conserved phenylalanine or tryptophan, so it likely reflects a read error. V and J are TRBV10-3 and TRBJ2-1; 8 nucleotides agree with TRBD1. CDR1 and CDR2 from the germline V gene are ENHRY and SYGVKD. Trimming took 3 bases from V and 6 from J; bases not matched to a gene: 10. The length of the CDR3 is 16 residues. The CDR3 protein is CAISDIGQGQCNEQFL. The CDR3 DNA follows: TGTGCCATCAGTGATATTGGACAGGGTCAATGCAATGAGCAGTTCCTC.

This chain connects TRBV24-1 to TRBJ2-1; D unclear. Germline CDR1 and CDR2: KGHDR and SFDVKD. The CDR3 has 13 amino acids. Trimming shortened V by 0 bases and J by 7 bases, and 6 bases separated the two germline ends. The DNA of the CDR3 is TGTGCCACCAGTGATTTGGTAACAAATGAGCAGTTCTTC. This translates into CATSDLVTNEQFF.

The chain links TRBV2 to TRBJ1-1; D not certain. Looked up from germline, CDR1 is SNHLY and CDR2 is FYNNEI. V lost 3 bases and J 0 bases, leaving 11 bases between the germline ends. CDR3 length: 15 amino acids. The CDR3 DNA reads TGTGCCAGCAGTGATATTGGGGAACTGAACACTGAAGCTTTCTTT. As protein: CASSDIGELNTEAFF.

This clonotype was seen ten or more times. The chain links TRBV7-2 to TRBJ2-3, with 8 bases lining up with TRBD2. Germline trimming cut 5 bases from V and 3 bases from J; bases unmatched to any gene: 7. The CDR3 is 15 amino acids. Germline V gene sequence: CDR1 SGHTA, CDR2 FQGNSA. The CDR3 DNA follows: TGTGCCAGCAGCCTCCGCCGGGGGGGGACAGATACGCAGTATTTT. This gives the protein CASSLRRGGTDTQYF.

This clonotype was detected many times. This chain joins TRBV25-1 and TRBJ1-2, with 7 bases matching TRBD1. With V trimmed by 4 bases and J by 7 bases, 3 bases remained unmatched. The V gene's germline CDR1 is MGHDK and CDR2 SYGVNS. The CDR3 has 12 residues. Written as DNA, the CDR3 is TGTGCCAGCAGTGTTCAGGGGGGTGGCTACACCTTC. Protein sequence: CASSVQGGGYTF.

This clonotype was counted at least ten times. V usage is TRBV6-1 and J usage is TRBJ1-5; a possible D gene is TRBD1 (5 bases). The germline CDR1 and CDR2 sequences are MNHNS and SASEGT. The CDR3 loop spans 14 amino acids. Between the trimmed V and J ends, which lost 4 bases and 0 bases, there was a span of 7 bases. The CDR3 reads CASSGQTSNQPQHF. The CDR3 DNA sequence: TGTGCCAGCAGTGGACAGACTAGCAATCAGCCCCAGCATTTT.

The rearrangement uses TRBV15 and TRBJ2-6; 7 bases agree with TRBD2. The germline V gene has CDR1 LNHNV and CDR2 YYDKDF (reference sequence). This CDR3 contains 17 residues. J lost 0 bases, V lost 3 bases, and 5 bases had no gene match. The CDR3 is CATSSTGEGSGANVLTF. As DNA, the CDR3 is TGTGCCACCAGCAGTACCGGGGAGGGCTCTGGGGCCAACGTCCTGACTTTC.

This clonotype was observed a single time. The V call is TRBV3-1, the J call TRBJ2-1, with D unclear. Germline V gene sequence: CDR1 LGHDT, CDR2 YNNKEL (reference sequence). The CDR3 totals 15 residues. Trimming left V 4 bases short and J 0 bases short, with 10 bases between. This CDR3 is CASSRGTGSYNEQFF. The CDR3 DNA reads TGTGCCAGCAGCCGAGGAACGGGCTCCTACAATGAGCAGTTCTTC.

V is TRBV27 and J is TRBJ2-7; no clear D gene. CDR3 length: 15 residues. CDR1 MNHEY and CDR2 SMNVEV come from the germline V gene (reference sequence). V lost 0 bases and J 1 base, leaving 10 bases between the germline ends. The CDR3 bases are TGTGCCAGCAGTTTATCCCCGTCAAGATCCTACGAGCAGTACTTC. Translation gives CASSLSPSRSYEQYF.

This clonotype was seen ten or more times. This chain connects TRBV7-2 to TRBJ2-3; D assignment may be TRBD1 or TRBD2 (6 bases each). V was trimmed by 4 bases and J by 4 bases, leaving 18 bases between them. Germline V CDR1 and CDR2: SGHTA, FQGNSA. The CDR3 loop spans 16 amino acids. The CDR3 nucleotides are TGTGCCAGCAGCTCACGCGGGACAACCGAGGCAGATACGCAGTATTTT. Translated, it gives CASSSRGTTEADTQYF.

This sequence joins TRBV7-6 and TRBJ1-6; maybe TRBD1 (5 bases). The length of the CDR3 is 17 residues. Germline CDR1 reads SGHVS; CDR2 reads FNYEAQ. V was cut by 3 bases and J by 2 bases, with 14 bases left in between. CDR3 amino acids: CASSLTQGLTYNSPLHF. The CDR3 region has the DNA TGTGCCAGCAGCTTGACTCAGGGTTTGACCTATAATTCACCCCTCCACTTT.

This clonotype was recorded at least ten times. This sequence joins TRBV5-5 and TRBJ2-7; D gene uncertain. Trimming stripped 0 bases from V and 0 bases from J, with 7 bases between. Looked up from germline, CDR1 is SGHKS and CDR2 is YYEKEE (reference sequence). This CDR3 has 14 residues. The CDR3 coding sequence is TGTGCCAGCAGCTTGGTGCGGAACTCCTACGAGCAGTACTTC. This gives the protein CASSLVRNSYEQYF.

The genes are TRBV24-1 and TRBJ2-3; no clear D. The germline gives CDR1 KGHDR, CDR2 SFDVKD. CDR3 length: 11 amino acids. Between the trimmed V and J ends, which lost 5 bases and 6 bases, there was a span of 5 bases. CDR3 amino acids: CATSATDTQYF. The CDR3 DNA reads TGTGCCACCAGTGCGACGGATACGCAGTATTTT.

This clonotype was detected many times. The V gene is TRBV24-1, the J gene TRBJ1-2; no clear D gene. The CDR3 has 14 residues. Germline loops: CDR1 KGHDR, CDR2 SFDVKD. V dropped 1 base and J dropped 0 bases, with 5 bases sitting between them. In nucleotides, the CDR3 is TGTGCCACCAGTGATTTCGGGACTAACTATGGCTACACCTTC. Translating it yields CATSDFGTNYGYTF.

This clonotype was seen more than once but under ten times. V is TRBV2 and J is TRBJ1-2; D is uncertain. Trimming took off 6 bases at V and 4 bases at J, with 9 bases between the two ends. Germline V gene data show CDR1 as SNHLY and CDR2 as FYNNEI. CDR3 size: 12 residues. CDR3: CASRGRIYGYTF. CDR3 sequence (DNA): TGTGCCAGCAGGGGGAGGATCTATGGCTACACCTTC.

V is TRBV11-2 and J is TRBJ2-1; no reliable D call. V was cut by 2 bases and J by 0 bases, with 8 bases left in between. The CDR3 runs to 15 residues. From germline, CDR1 is SGHAT and CDR2 FQNNGV. CDR3 loop: CASSLLRSSYNEQFF. CDR3 DNA sequence: TGTGCCAGCAGCTTATTGCGGAGCTCCTACAATGAGCAGTTCTTC.